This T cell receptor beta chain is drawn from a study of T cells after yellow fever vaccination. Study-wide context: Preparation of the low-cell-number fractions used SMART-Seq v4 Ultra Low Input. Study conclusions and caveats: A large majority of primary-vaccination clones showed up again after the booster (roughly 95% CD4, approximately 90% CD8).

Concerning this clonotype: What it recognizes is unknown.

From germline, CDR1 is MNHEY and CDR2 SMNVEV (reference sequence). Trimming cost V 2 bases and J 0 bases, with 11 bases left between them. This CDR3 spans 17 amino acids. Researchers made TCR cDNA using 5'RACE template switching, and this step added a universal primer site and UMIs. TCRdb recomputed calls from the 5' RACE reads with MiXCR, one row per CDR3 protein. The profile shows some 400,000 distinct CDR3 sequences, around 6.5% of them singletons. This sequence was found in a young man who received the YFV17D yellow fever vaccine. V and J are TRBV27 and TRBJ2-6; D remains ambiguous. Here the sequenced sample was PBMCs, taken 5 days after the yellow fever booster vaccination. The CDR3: CASSLGSPISGANVLTF. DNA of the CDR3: TGTGCCAGCAGTTTAGGGTCTCCAATCTCTGGGGCCAACGTCCTGACTTTC.